One and the same sample provided the 8 T cell receptor beta chains below, sequenced in a study of cytomegalovirus exposure and HLA in healthy donors. PCR employed 60 Vbeta and 13 Jbeta primers. Profiling relied on immunoSEQ multiplex PCR, and the TCRdb table lists in-frame clones only, not all of them. The sample holds 130,000 or so clones, 6.5% to 9.5% seen once. The sample taken for sequencing was PBMCs. These receptors came from a man aged 40-49 years in good health and CMV-seronegative.

This sequence joins TRBV7-9 and TRBJ1-1; D may be TRBD1 (5 bases). Germline CDR1 reads SEHNR; CDR2 reads FQNEAQ (reference sequence). The V gene lost 2 bases and the J gene lost 3 bases, with 13 bases spanning the gap. This CDR3 spans 15 amino acids. DNA for the CDR3: TGTGCCAGCAGCTTATCTTTCTCGACAGACACTGAAGCTTTCTTT. It is translated as CASSLSFSTDTEAFF.

This clone has just a few counts. The chain joins TRBV27 to TRBJ1-1; TRBD1 agrees at 10 bases. Germline CDR1 reads MNHEY; CDR2 reads SMNVEV (reference sequence). The junction had 8 bases not matched to a gene; V was cut back by 4 bases and J by 6 bases. The CDR3 runs 15 residues. CDR3 protein: CASSSRTGGGAEAFF. CDR3 DNA: TGTGCCAGCAGTTCCCGGACAGGGGGAGGGGCTGAAGCTTTCTTT.

This chain joins TRBV7-8 and TRBJ2-1, with D maybe TRBD2 (6 bases). This CDR3 contains 17 residues. V lost 5 bases to trimming and J lost 1 base, with 18 bases between them. The germline V gene encodes CDR1 SGHVS and CDR2 FQNEAQ. The CDR3 region is CASSHPSGAGSYNEQFF. CDR3 DNA sequence: TGTGCCAGCAGCCACCCTTCGGGCGCGGGGTCCTACAATGAGCAGTTCTTC.

This chain links TRBV7-9 with TRBJ1-4, with D uncertain. Germline loops: CDR1 SEHNR, CDR2 FQNEAQ (reference sequence). The CDR3 is made up of 15 amino acids. Trimming removed 5 bases from V and 7 bases from J, with 17 bases in between. CDR3: CASSPLGGGGEKLFF. The CDR3 coding sequence is TGTGCCAGCAGCCCCCTGGGAGGCGGCGGTGAAAAACTGTTTTTT.

This rearrangement joins TRBV4-2 to TRBJ2-2, with TRBD2 matching over 9 bases. After removal of 0 bases from V and 2 bases from J, the junction contained 10 bases not matched to a gene. This CDR3 comprises 19 residues. CDR1 LGHNA and CDR2 YNFKEQ come from the germline V gene. The CDR3 protein is CASSQDPVAGGPNTGELFF. The CDR3 DNA follows: TGTGCCAGCAGCCAAGATCCAGTTGCGGGGGGGCCTAACACCGGGGAGCTGTTTTTT.

This clone has more than one count but fewer than ten. This sequence joins TRBV25-1 and TRBJ2-5; D call uncertain. Trimming stripped 2 bases from V and 5 bases from J, with 12 bases between. The germline V gene encodes CDR1 MGHDK and CDR2 SYGVNS. The CDR3 runs to 14 residues. Here the CDR3 DNA reads TGTGCCAGCAGTGAAAAAGCGCCGCTGGAGACCCAGTACTTC. Translation gives CASSEKAPLETQYF.

This clone was observed a handful of times. J is TRBJ1-1 and V is TRBV30; TRBD1 agrees at 7 bases. The CDR3 is 12 residues long. Unmatched junction bases numbered 3, after V lost 5 bases and J lost 3 bases. Per germline, CDR1 GTSNPN and CDR2 SVGIG (reference sequence). The CDR3 DNA is TGTGCCTGGGCAACAGGGGACACTGAAGCTTTCTTT. This sequence encodes CAWATGDTEAFF.

The J gene is TRBJ2-3, the V gene TRBV4-1, with a possible D match to TRBD2 (6 bases). The CDR3 covers 15 residues. Germline V lookup: CDR1 MGHRA, CDR2 YSYEKL. V was pared by 0 bases and J by 1 base, with 8 bases between. CDR3 amino acids: CASSQEGLGTDTQYF. CDR3 DNA sequence: TGCGCCAGCAGCCAAGAGGGACTGGGCACAGATACGCAGTATTTT.